The 8 T cell receptor beta chains presented below share a single source sample, sequenced in a study of CXCR3-negative and CXCR3-positive naive CD8 T cells. The TRB libraries of cDNA were built by UMI-labeled 5' RACE. TCRdb processed the 5' RACE reads again and assigns one entry to each CDR3 protein, with no DNA. Here the sample table reports over 100,000 distinct CDR3 sequences. Study-level findings and limits: TRB CDR3s of CXCR3-positive naive cells were more hydrophobic than those of CXCR3-negative naive cells.

These receptors are not linked to any known antigen. Sequenced material: naive CXCR3+ CD8+ T cells from blood. The subset is: CD45RO-CCR7+CD27+CD95- naive CD8+ T cells expressing CXCR3 (TNR3+). The source is a human donor in good health. Some clones in this sample may be carry-over from other donors' samples.

The J gene is TRBJ2-1, the V gene TRBV7-3. CDR3 length: 12 amino acids. CDR1 SGHTA and CDR2 FQGTGA come from the germline V gene. CDR3 region: CASSDNNNEQFF. The full variable domain, completed using reference TRBV7-3 and TRBJ2-1, is GAGVSQTPSNKVTEKGKYVELRCDPISGHTALYWYRQSLGQGPEFLIYFQGTGAADDSGLPNDRFFAVRPEGSVSTLKIQRTERGDSAVYLCASSDNNNEQFFGPGTRLTVL.

The chain uses TRBV19 and TRBJ2-5; TCRdb names TRBD2, which stays unverified in the absence of DNA. The germline V gene has CDR1 LNHDA and CDR2 SQIVND (reference sequence). The CDR3 sequence is 17 residues long. The CDR3 reads CASSIDLAGGPGETQYF.

The V gene is TRBV12-3 or TRBV12-4, the J gene TRBJ2-1; TCRdb outputs TRBD1, but without DNA this stays unchecked. The CDR3 consists of 15 residues. CDR3: CASSFSGTGGHEQFF.

The chain uses TRBV18 and TRBJ2-1; TCRdb proposes TRBD1, but this gene call is untestable without DNA. The CDR3 runs 16 residues. Germline V gene lookup returns CDR1 KGHSH and CDR2 LQKENI. The CDR3: CASSPLARGIGNEQFF. Combining the CDR3 with reference TRBV18 and TRBJ2-1 gives the whole variable domain NAGVMQNPRHLVRRRGQEARLRCSPMKGHSHVYWYRQLPEEGLKFMVYLQKENIIDESGMPKERFSAEFPKEGPSILRIQQVVRGDSAAYFCASSPLARGIGNEQFFGPGTRLTVL.

The chain joins TRBV2 to TRBJ2-2; TCRdb outputs TRBD1, but without DNA this stays unchecked. The CDR3 has 14 residues. Per the germline V gene, CDR1 is SNHLY and CDR2 is FYNNEI. The CDR3 loop reads CASSAGVRTGELFF.

The chain uses TRBV19 and TRBJ2-4; TCRdb gives TRBD1 as the D gene, but with no DNA this cannot be confirmed. The germline CDR1 and CDR2 sequences are LNHDA and SQIVND (reference sequence). CDR3 length equals 17 residues. CDR3 loop: CASSMRKTALAKNIQYF. Using reference TRBV19 and TRBJ2-4 for the parts outside the CDR3, the full variable domain is DGGITQSPKYLFRKEGQNVTLSCEQNLNHDAMYWYRQDPGQGLRLIYYSQIVNDFQKGDIAEGYSVSREKKESFPLTVTSAQKNPTAFYLCASSMRKTALAKNIQYFGAGTRLSVL.

The rearrangement joins TRBV10-2 to TRBJ1-4; without DNA, the TCRdb call of TRBD1 cannot be checked. Germline V gene data show CDR1 as WSHSY and CDR2 as SAAADI. This CDR3 is built from 15 residues. The CDR3 loop reads CASYRAYATNEKLFF.

The gene calls are TRBV12-3 or TRBV12-4 and TRBJ2-3; the TCRdb D gene call, TRBD1, has no DNA to confirm it. The length of the CDR3 is 15 residues. CDR3 sequence: CASSLGAGQLDTQYF.